The text below deals with one T cell receptor beta chain. Its target is unknown. This specimen comes from a study of T cell repertoires in cytomegalovirus infection. Study summary: From public TCR beta signatures came an indication of both CMV infection and matching HLA type.

Overall study findings and caveats: The cumulative frequency of public TCR beta families distinguished individuals who carried CMV together with the relevant HLA.

Trimming left V 7 bases short and J 8 bases short, with 20 bases between. The CDR3 has 15 residues. The germline CDR1 and CDR2 sequences are MNHNS and SASEGT. TCRdb used MiXCR to reprocess the reads, holding one entry per CDR3 protein. The sample contains hundreds of thousands of distinct CDR3 sequences, less than 40% of which appear only once. The sample comprised PBMCs. This chain uses TRBV6-1 with TRBJ1-4; D is ambiguous. The clonotype comes from a human donor in good health (CMV status not recorded). Some clones in this sample may be carry-over from other donors' samples. This CDR3 reads CASKWNVAFWEKLFF. The DNA of the CDR3 is TGTGCCAGCAAGTGGAACGTAGCCTTCTGGGAAAAACTGTTTTTT.